This TCR beta chain stems from a study of CD8+ T cells in alopecia areata. About the research overall: Tofacitinib was taken orally by treated patients, and the dose was 5 to 10 mg twice daily.

RNA was isolated and reverse transcribed to cDNA, the sequencing template. TCRdb keeps only in-frame clones here, not all; method: immunoSEQ multiplex PCR. This table has a few hundred thousand clones, roughly two thirds appearing once. Peripheral blood samples and lesional scalp punch biopsies were obtained from alopecia areata patients. From germline, CDR1 is SGHRS and CDR2 YFSETQ. This CDR3 is built from 12 residues. Trimming shortened V by 0 bases and J by 4 bases, and 4 bases separated the two germline ends. This clonotype was obtained from a human donor with alopecia areata. The V gene is TRBV5-1, the J gene TRBJ1-1; D is unclear. The sequencing used CD4+ T cells sorted from blood, collected at week 0. The CDR3 protein is CASSLEGTEAFF. Written as DNA, the CDR3 is TGCGCCAGCAGCTTGGAAGGCACTGAAGCTTTCTTT.